Below, 27 T cell receptor beta chains from the same sample are listed, as sequenced in a study of blood T cell repertoires in COVID-19. TCRdb keeps only in-frame clones here, not all; method: immunoSEQ multiplex PCR. The repertoire consists of about 300,000 clones, with around 84% occurring once and the leading ten covering more than 1.2%. What was sequenced was peripheral blood. Receptor source: a human donor with COVID-19, enrolled during active disease. The donor label of this sample is uncertain.

This chain links TRBV30 with TRBJ1-2, with no clear D. Per the germline V gene, CDR1 is GTSNPN and CDR2 is SVGIG (reference sequence). The V gene lost 2 bases and the J gene lost 0 bases, with 7 bases spanning the gap. The CDR3 length is 13 residues. CDR3 sequence: CAWSPSTNYGYTF. CDR3 coding DNA: TGTGCCTGGAGTCCTAGCACTAACTATGGCTACACCTTC.

The table lists this clone with a count of one. This chain links TRBV18 with TRBJ2-1; 10 positions match TRBD2. This CDR3 contains 15 residues. The junction had 7 bases not matched to a gene; V was cut back by 3 bases and J by 8 bases. Germline V gene data show CDR1 as KGHSH and CDR2 as LQKENI. The CDR3 DNA is TGTGCCAGCTCACCGGCTAGCGGGAGTAGCTATGAGCAGTTCTTC. As protein: CASSPASGSSYEQFF. The full variable domain, completed using reference TRBV18 and TRBJ2-1, is NAGVMQNPRHLVRRRGQEARLRCSPMKGHSHVYWYRQLPEEGLKFMVYLQKENIIDESGMPKERFSAEFPKEGPSILRIQQVVRGDSAAYFCASSPASGSSYEQFFGPGTRLTVL.

The rearrangement uses TRBV4-3 and TRBJ2-1, with TRBD2 matching over 8 bases. The germline gives CDR1 LGHNA, CDR2 YSLEER. Losses at the gene ends were 0 bases for V and 10 bases for J; bases not matched to a gene: 11. This CDR3 is 16 amino acids long. This CDR3 is CASSQDPRGRTQEQFF. The CDR3 bases are TGCGCCAGCAGCCAAGACCCGCGCGGGAGGACTCAGGAGCAGTTCTTC.

This rearrangement joins TRBV7-2 to TRBJ2-3, with TRBD2 as a possible D gene (6 bases). The CDR3 has 16 amino acids. V lost 1 base and J 3 bases, leaving 14 bases between the germline ends. CDR1 is SGHTA and CDR2 is FQGNSA in the germline V gene. The CDR3 spells CASSLVGGGYTDTQYF. CDR3 coding DNA: TGTGCCAGCAGCTTAGTTGGGGGAGGCTATACAGATACGCAGTATTTT.

This chain joins TRBV9 and TRBJ2-1, with 8 nucleotides matching TRBD2. From germline, CDR1 is SGDLS and CDR2 YYNGEE. The CDR3 loop spans 16 amino acids. Losses at the gene ends were 0 bases for V and 6 bases for J; bases not matched to a gene: 8. CDR3 protein: CASSVGGTRPLNEQFF. CDR3 nucleotide sequence: TGTGCCAGCAGCGTAGGGGGGACTAGGCCACTCAATGAGCAGTTCTTC.

CDR3 sequence (DNA): TGTGCCAGCAGCGTAGACCTCGGGACTACCGCTAACGAGCAGTACTTC. This gives the protein CASSVDLGTTANEQYF. The chain has TRBV9 and TRBJ2-7, with 7 positions matching TRBD2. CDR1 SGDLS and CDR2 YYNGEE come from the germline V gene. This CDR3 comprises 16 residues. V shed 0 bases and J 5 bases; nucleotides not matched to a gene: 11.

J is TRBJ1-1 and V is TRBV4-3, with 7 bases lining up with TRBD1. The CDR3 runs to 15 residues. Germline CDR1 is LGHNA and CDR2 is YSLEER. The J segment lost 0 bases and the V segment lost 3 bases, leaving 4 bases of the junction unmatched. The CDR3 nucleotides are TGCGCCAGCAGCCATGACAGGGTTGTGAACACTGAAGCTTTCTTT. Translation: CASSHDRVVNTEAFF.

This chain connects TRBV29-1 to TRBJ2-5; 9 bases agree with TRBD2. The CDR3 consists of 14 residues. CDR1 is SQVTM, CDR2 ANQGSEA, per germline. With 7 bases clipped from V and 4 bases from J, the junction kept 10 bases outside the gene matches. CDR3 loop: CSADTGLATETQYF. The CDR3 DNA sequence: TGCAGCGCTGACACCGGACTAGCGACAGAGACCCAGTACTTC.

The chain uses TRBV14 and TRBJ2-1; 7 bases are shared with TRBD2. Germline CDR1 SGHDN, CDR2 FVKESK. The CDR3 runs 14 residues. After removal of 2 bases from V and 10 bases from J, the junction contained 8 bases not matched to a gene. The CDR3 spells CASSQLAESEEQFF. CDR3 coding DNA: TGTGCCAGCAGCCAACTAGCGGAGAGCGAAGAGCAGTTCTTC. Supplemented by reference TRBV14 and TRBJ2-1, the full variable domain reads EAGVTQFPSHSVIEKGQTVTLRCDPISGHDNLYWYRRVMGKEIKFLLHFVKESKQDESGMPNNRFLAERTGGTYSTLKVQPAELEDSGVYFCASSQLAESEEQFFGPGTRLTVL.

The chain has TRBV2 and TRBJ2-1; TRBD1 matches 9 bases. The CDR3 is made up of 17 amino acids. Germline values: CDR1 SNHLY, CDR2 FYNNEI. V lost 8 bases and J lost 6; bases outside the gene matches: 17. In DNA, the CDR3 is TGTGCCAGCGGATCCCGCGGCGGACAGGGGTTGGGCAATGAGCAGTTCTTC. Translated, it gives CASGSRGGQGLGNEQFF.

The rearrangement links TRBV30 to TRBJ1-1; D unclear. This CDR3 is built from 13 residues. V dropped 2 bases and J dropped 2 bases, with 9 bases sitting between them. From germline, CDR1 is GTSNPN and CDR2 SVGIG (reference sequence). The CDR3 DNA is TGTGCCTGGAGTATGACACGAAACACTGAAGCTTTCTTT. Residues: CAWSMTRNTEAFF.

This clone showed up just a few times. The genes are TRBV2 and TRBJ1-1, with D possibly being TRBD1 (6 bases). With 4 bases removed from V and 4 bases from J, the gap between germline ends came to 13 bases. This CDR3 contains 14 residues. Germline lookup yields CDR1 SNHLY and CDR2 FYNNEI. CDR3 region: CASSVNRVGTEAFF. Written as DNA, the CDR3 is TGTGCCAGCAGTGTGAACAGGGTGGGCACTGAAGCTTTCTTT.

This clone has a handful of counts. The genes are TRBV4-2 and TRBJ1-2; no reliable D call. The CDR3 runs 15 residues. Germline V gives CDR1 LGHNA, CDR2 YNFKEQ. With 1 base removed from V and 0 bases from J, the gap between germline ends came to 9 bases. In DNA, the CDR3 is TGTGCCAGCAGCCAAGCGAGGGCCTCTAACTATGGCTACACCTTC. The encoded protein is CASSQARASNYGYTF.

This chain uses TRBV27 with TRBJ2-4; maybe TRBD1 (6 bases). Trimming took 6 bases from V and 9 from J, leaving 18 bases between them. Germline-derived CDR1 and CDR2 are MNHEY and SMNVEV (reference sequence). This CDR3 is built from 14 residues. This CDR3 reads CASRPQGASLIQYF. CDR3 in DNA: TGTGCCAGCAGACCACAGGGAGCTAGCCTCATTCAGTACTTC.

The V call is TRBV3-1 (or the pseudogene TRBV3-2), the J call TRBJ1-1; TRBD1 matches at 7 bases. V shed 1 base, J shed 0 bases, and the junction held 17 bases outside the gene matches. This CDR3 contains 20 residues. From germline, CDR1 is LGHDT and CDR2 YNNKEL (reference sequence). The DNA of the CDR3 is TGTGCCAGCAGCCAAGTGGCCACCGGGACAGCCGGGAGGGTGAACACTGAAGCTTTCTTT. Protein: CASSQVATGTAGRVNTEAFF.

The chain employs TRBV28 and TRBJ2-2; 9 bases agree with TRBD2. The CDR3 totals 15 residues. V lost 10 bases to trimming and J lost 4 bases; unmatched junction nucleotides: 10. Germline CDR1 is MDHEN and CDR2 is SYDVKM. The CDR3 DNA sequence: TGTGCCACCCCGGGGAGCGGGGGGCCCACCGGGGAGCTGTTTTTT. As protein: CATPGSGGPTGELFF.

This clone was seen more than once but under ten times. This chain links TRBV29-1 with TRBJ2-7; TRBD1 matches 10 bases. Germline values: CDR1 SQVTM, CDR2 ANQGSEA. V gave up 6 bases and J gave up 6 bases; unmatched junction bases: 11. The CDR3 extends over 14 amino acids. Written as DNA, the CDR3 is TGCAGCGTCAAGACAGGGGGCATAAGGGGCGAGCAGTACTTC. Protein sequence: CSVKTGGIRGEQYF.

The genes are TRBV12-3 or TRBV12-4 and TRBJ2-2, with a weak D call TRBD2 (6 bases). The V and J ends lost 4 bases and 11 bases respectively, with 14 bases between them. The CDR3 is 13 residues long. CDR3 in amino acids: CASSSPPGAELFF. The CDR3 DNA sequence: TGTGCCAGCAGTTCCCCCCCGGGAGCAGAGCTGTTTTTT.

J is TRBJ2-7 and V is TRBV11-3, with D perhaps matching TRBD2 (5 bases). The CDR3 sequence is 12 residues long. CDR1 and CDR2 from the germline V gene are SGHNT and YENEEA. V was pared by 3 bases and J by 6 bases, with 9 bases between. The CDR3 reads CASSFGLGEQYF. In DNA form, the CDR3 reads TGTGCCAGCAGCTTTGGACTGGGCGAGCAGTACTTC.

CDR3 coding DNA: TGTGCCAGTAGCACGCGGAGGACAGGGGAGTACGAGCAGTACTTC. Translation: CASSTRRTGEYEQYF. The rearrangement uses TRBV19 and TRBJ2-7, with 9 bases lining up with TRBD1. CDR1 is LNHDA, CDR2 SQIVND, per germline (reference sequence). After removal of 6 bases from V and 4 bases from J, the junction contained 10 bases not matched to a gene. This CDR3 has 15 amino acids.

V usage is TRBV3-1 (or the pseudogene TRBV3-2) and J usage is TRBJ1-3; D is possibly TRBD1 (5 bases). CDR3 length: 16 residues. Looked up from germline, CDR1 is LGHDT and CDR2 is YNNKEL (reference sequence). V shed 2 bases and J shed 0 bases, with 11 bases lying between them. This CDR3 is CASSQRTDSSGNTIYF. The CDR3 nucleotides are TGTGCCAGCAGCCAAAGAACAGACAGCTCTGGAAACACCATATATTTT.

On this clone: Compared with germline, one end of the junction differs, possibly owing to a read error. The rearrangement uses TRBV19 and TRBJ2-4; 7 bases are shared with TRBD1. Germline CDR1 is LNHDA and CDR2 is SQIVND (reference sequence). The CDR3 loop spans 12 amino acids. The CDR3 DNA reads TGTGCCAGTAGTACACCGATGGGACAGCGGCACTTC. Protein: CASSTPMGQRHF. Full variable domain (outside the CDR3, taken from reference TRBV19 and TRBJ2-4): DGGITQSPKYLFRKEGQNVTLSCEQNLNHDAMYWYRQDPGQGLRLIYYSQIVNDFQKGDIAEGYSVSREKKESFPLTVTSAQKNPTAFYLCASSTPMGQRHFGAGTRLSVL.

This chain uses TRBV30 with TRBJ2-7, with D unclear. Germline assignment: CDR1 GTSNPN and CDR2 SVGIG (reference sequence). This CDR3 is built from 12 residues. V gave up 3 bases and J gave up 0 bases, with 6 bases separating them. The DNA of the CDR3 is TGTGCCTGGAGCCGGTACTCCTACGAGCAGTACTTC. This encodes CAWSRYSYEQYF.

This chain links TRBV27 with TRBJ2-3, with D perhaps TRBD1 (5 bases). V was shortened by 2 bases and J by 4 bases, with 13 bases between the two germline ends. The CDR3 covers 15 residues. Germline CDR1 reads MNHEY; CDR2 reads SMNVEV (reference sequence). CDR3 DNA sequence: TGTGCCAGCAGTTTAGGTCAGGGTCTGTCAGATACGCAGTATTTT. Translating gives CASSLGQGLSDTQYF.

This sequence joins TRBV7-9 and TRBJ1-4; D remains unclear. V shed 0 bases and J shed 6 bases, with 14 bases lying between them. Germline V gives CDR1 SEHNR, CDR2 FQNEAQ (reference sequence). The CDR3 has 16 residues. The CDR3 reads CASSLASGSLDEKLFF. The CDR3 DNA is TGTGCCAGCAGCTTAGCTTCGGGTAGTCTGGATGAAAAACTGTTTTTT.

This clone has just one count. The chain carries TRBV9 and TRBJ2-5; 9 bases map to TRBD1. With 3 bases clipped from V and 6 bases from J, the junction kept 6 bases outside the gene matches. CDR1 SGDLS and CDR2 YYNGEE come from the germline V gene. The CDR3 is 14 amino acids. CDR3 in amino acids: CASSDTGGGKTQYF. CDR3 sequence (DNA): TGTGCCAGCAGCGACACAGGGGGCGGGAAGACCCAGTACTTC.

This clone was counted only a few times. The V call is TRBV19, the J call TRBJ2-3, with D maybe TRBD1 (5 bases). CDR3 length: 13 amino acids. Germline values: CDR1 LNHDA, CDR2 SQIVND (reference sequence). V was cut by 8 bases and J by 0 bases, with 9 bases left in between. Here the CDR3 reads CASQGASTDTQYF. The CDR3 coding sequence is TGTGCCAGTCAGGGTGCTAGCACAGATACGCAGTATTTT.